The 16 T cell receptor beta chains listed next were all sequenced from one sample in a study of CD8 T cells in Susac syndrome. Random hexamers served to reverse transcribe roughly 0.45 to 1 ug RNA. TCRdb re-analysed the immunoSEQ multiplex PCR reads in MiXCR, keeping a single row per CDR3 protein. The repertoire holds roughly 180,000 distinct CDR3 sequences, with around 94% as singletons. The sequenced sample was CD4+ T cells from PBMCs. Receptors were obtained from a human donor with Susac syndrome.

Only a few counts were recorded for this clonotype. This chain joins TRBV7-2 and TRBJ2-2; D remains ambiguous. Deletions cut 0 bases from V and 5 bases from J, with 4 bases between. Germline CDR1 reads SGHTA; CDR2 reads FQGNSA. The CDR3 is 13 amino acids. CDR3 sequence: CASSLASTGELFF. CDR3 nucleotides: TGTGCCAGCAGCTTAGCTTCGACCGGGGAGCTGTTTTTT.

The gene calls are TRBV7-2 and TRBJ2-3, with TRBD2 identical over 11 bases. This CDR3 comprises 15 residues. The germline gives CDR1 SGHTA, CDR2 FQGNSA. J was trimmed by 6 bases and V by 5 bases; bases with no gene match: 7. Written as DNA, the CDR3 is TGTGCCAGCAGCATTAGCGGGGGGGCCGCCGATACGCAGTATTTT. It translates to CASSISGGAADTQYF.

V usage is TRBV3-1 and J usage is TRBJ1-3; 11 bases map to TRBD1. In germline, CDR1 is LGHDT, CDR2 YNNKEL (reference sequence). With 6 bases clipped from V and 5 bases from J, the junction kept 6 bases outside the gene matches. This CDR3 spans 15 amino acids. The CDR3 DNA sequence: TGTGCCAGCAGATCGGACAGGGGGCGAAGAAACACCATATATTTT. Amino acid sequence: CASRSDRGRRNTIYF. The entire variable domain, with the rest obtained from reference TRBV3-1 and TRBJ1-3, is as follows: DTAVSQTPKYLVTQMGNDKSIKCEQNLGHDTMYWYKQDSKKFLKIMFSYNNKELIINETVPNRFSPKSPDKAHLNLHINSLELGDSAVYFCASRSDRGRRNTIYFGEGSWLTVV.

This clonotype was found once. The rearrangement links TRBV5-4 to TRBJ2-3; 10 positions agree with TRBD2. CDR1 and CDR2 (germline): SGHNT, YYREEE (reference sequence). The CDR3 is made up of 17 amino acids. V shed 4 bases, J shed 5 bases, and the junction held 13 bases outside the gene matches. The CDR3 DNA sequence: TGTGCCAGCAGCCCCCGGAGAGCTAGCGGGAGTCTAGATACGCAGTATTTT. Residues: CASSPRRASGSLDTQYF. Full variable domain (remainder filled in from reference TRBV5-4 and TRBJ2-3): ETGVTQSPTHLIKTRGQQVTLRCSSQSGHNTVSWYQQALGQGPQFIFQYYREEENGRGNFPPRFSGLQFPNYSSELNVNALELDDSALYLCASSPRRASGSLDTQYFGPGTRLTVL.

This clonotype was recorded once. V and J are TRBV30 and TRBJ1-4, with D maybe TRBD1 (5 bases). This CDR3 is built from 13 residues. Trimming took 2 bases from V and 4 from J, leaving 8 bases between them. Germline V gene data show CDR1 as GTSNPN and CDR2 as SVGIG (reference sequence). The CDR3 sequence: CAWSQGVNEKLFF. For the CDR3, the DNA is TGTGCCTGGAGTCAAGGGGTTAATGAAAAACTGTTTTTT. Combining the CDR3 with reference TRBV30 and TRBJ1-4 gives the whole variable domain SQTIHQWPATLVQPVGSPLSLECTVEGTSNPNLYWYRQAAGRGLQLLFYSVGIGQISSEVPQNLSASRPQDRQFILSSKKLLLSDSGFYLCAWSQGVNEKLFFGSGTQLSVL.

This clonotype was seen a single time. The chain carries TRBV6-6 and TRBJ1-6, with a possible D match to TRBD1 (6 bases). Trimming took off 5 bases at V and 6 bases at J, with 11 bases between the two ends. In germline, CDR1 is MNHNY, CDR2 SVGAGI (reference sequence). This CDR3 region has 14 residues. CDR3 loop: CASSATGANSPLHF. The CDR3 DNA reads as TGTGCCAGCAGTGCGACAGGCGCTAATTCACCCCTCCACTTT.

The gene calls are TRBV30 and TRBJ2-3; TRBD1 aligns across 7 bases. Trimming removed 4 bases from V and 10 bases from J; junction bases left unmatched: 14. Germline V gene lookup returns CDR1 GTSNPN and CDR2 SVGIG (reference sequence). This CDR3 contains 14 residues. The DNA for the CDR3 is TGTGCCTGGACCCAAGGGGGCCAGTCAGACGCGCAGTATTTT. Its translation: CAWTQGGQSDAQYF.

CDR3 protein: CATSERLAGGPNTGELFF. The CDR3 DNA reads as TGTGCCACCAGTGAGCGACTAGCGGGAGGCCCAAACACCGGGGAGCTGTTTTTT. V and J are TRBV24-1 and TRBJ2-2; 13 bases agree with TRBD2. From germline, CDR1 is KGHDR and CDR2 SFDVKD. CDR3 length: 18 residues. V was clipped by 4 bases and J by 2 bases; unmatched bases: 6.

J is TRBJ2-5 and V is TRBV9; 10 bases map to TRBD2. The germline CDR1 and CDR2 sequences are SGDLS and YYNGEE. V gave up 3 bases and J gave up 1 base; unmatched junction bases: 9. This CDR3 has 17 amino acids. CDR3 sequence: CASSGGGLAGAQETQYF. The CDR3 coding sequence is TGTGCCAGCAGCGGAGGGGGGCTAGCGGGGGCCCAAGAGACCCAGTACTTC.

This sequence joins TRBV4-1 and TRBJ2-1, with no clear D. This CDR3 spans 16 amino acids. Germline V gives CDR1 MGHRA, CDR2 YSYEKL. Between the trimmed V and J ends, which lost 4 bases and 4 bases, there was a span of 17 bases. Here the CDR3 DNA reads TGCGCCAGCAGCCTCGCGTGGCCCCGGATTTACAATGAGCAGTTCTTC. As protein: CASSLAWPRIYNEQFF.

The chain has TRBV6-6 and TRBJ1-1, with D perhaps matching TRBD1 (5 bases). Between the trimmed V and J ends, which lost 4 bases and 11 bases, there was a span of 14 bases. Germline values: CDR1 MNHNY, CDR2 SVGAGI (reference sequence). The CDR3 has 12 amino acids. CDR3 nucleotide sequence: TGTGCCAGCAGTTCCCAGGGAAAGGGTGCTTTCTTT. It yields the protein CASSSQGKGAFF.

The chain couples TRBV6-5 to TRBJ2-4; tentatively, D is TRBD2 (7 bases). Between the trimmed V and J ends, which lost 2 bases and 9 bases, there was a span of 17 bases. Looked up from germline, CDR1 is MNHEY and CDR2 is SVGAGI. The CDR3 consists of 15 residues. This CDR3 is CASSYESGTSGIQYF. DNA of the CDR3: TGTGCCAGCAGTTACGAGAGCGGGACAAGTGGCATTCAGTACTTC.

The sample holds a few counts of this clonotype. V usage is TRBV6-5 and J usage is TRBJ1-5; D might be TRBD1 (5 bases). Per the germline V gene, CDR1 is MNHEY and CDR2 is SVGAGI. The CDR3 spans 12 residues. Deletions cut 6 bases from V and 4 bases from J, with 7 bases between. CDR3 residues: CASRGPNQPQHF. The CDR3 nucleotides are TGTGCCAGCAGGGGACCAAATCAGCCCCAGCATTTT.

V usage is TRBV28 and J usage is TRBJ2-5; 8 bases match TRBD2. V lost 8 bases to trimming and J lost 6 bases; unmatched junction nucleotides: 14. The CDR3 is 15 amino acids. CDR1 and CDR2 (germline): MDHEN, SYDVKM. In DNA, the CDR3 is TGTGCCAGCGGTGTCCTAGGGGGTAGCGGGAAGACCCAGTACTTC. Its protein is CASGVLGGSGKTQYF.

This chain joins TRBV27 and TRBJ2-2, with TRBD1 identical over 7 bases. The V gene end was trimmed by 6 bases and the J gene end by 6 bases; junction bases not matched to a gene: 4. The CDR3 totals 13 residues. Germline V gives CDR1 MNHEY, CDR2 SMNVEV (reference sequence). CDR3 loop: CASSDRAPGELFF. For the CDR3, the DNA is TGTGCCAGCAGCGACAGGGCCCCCGGGGAGCTGTTTTTT.

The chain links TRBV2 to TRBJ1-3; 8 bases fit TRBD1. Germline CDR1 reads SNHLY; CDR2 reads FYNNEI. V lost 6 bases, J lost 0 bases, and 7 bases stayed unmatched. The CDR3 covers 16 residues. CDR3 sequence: CASSRQGAYSGNTIYF. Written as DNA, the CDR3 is TGTGCCAGCAGCCGTCAGGGGGCGTACTCTGGAAACACCATATATTTT.